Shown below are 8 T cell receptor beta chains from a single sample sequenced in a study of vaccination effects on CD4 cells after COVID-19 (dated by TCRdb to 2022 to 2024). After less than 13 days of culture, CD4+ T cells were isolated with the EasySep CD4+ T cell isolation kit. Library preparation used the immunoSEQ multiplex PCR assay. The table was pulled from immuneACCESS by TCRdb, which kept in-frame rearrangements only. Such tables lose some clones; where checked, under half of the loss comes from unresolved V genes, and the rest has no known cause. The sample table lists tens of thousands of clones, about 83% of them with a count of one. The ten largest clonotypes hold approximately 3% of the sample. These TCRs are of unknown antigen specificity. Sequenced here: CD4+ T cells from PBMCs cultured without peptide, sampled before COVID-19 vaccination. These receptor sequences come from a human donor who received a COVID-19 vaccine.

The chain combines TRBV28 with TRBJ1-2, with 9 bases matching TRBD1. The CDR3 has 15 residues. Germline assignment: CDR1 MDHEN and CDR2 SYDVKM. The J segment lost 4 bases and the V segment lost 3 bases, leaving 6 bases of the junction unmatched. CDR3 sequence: CASSLAGTGSYGYTF. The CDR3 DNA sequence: TGTGCCAGCAGTTTGGCGGGGACAGGGAGCTATGGCTACACCTTC.

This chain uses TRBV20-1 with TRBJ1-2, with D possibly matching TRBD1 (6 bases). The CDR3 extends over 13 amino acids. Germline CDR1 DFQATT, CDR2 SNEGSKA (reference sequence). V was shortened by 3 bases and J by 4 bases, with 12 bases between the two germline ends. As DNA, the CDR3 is TGCAGTGCTAGTAGGGGGGCCGGCTATGGCTACACCTTC. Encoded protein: CSASRGAGYGYTF.

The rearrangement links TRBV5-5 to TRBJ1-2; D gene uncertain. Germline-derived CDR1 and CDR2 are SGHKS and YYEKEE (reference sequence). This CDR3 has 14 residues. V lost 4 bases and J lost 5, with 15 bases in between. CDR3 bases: TGTGCCAGCAGCCTATCGTCCGGGCTGTATGGCTACACCTTC. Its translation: CASSLSSGLYGYTF.

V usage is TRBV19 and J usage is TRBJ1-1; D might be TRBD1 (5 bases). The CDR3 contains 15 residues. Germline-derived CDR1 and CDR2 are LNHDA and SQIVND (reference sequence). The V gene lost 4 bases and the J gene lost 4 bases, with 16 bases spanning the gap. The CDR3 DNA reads TGTGCCAGTAGTAAAGGGACCACCCGGGGCACTGAAGCTTTCTTT. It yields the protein CASSKGTTRGTEAFF.

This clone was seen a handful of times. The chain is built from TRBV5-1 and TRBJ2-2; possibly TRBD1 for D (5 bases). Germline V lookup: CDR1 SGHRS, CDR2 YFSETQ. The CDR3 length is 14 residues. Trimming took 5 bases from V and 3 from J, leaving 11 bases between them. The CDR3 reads CASRGRADTGELFF. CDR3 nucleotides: TGCGCCAGCAGGGGCAGGGCGGACACCGGGGAGCTGTTTTTT.

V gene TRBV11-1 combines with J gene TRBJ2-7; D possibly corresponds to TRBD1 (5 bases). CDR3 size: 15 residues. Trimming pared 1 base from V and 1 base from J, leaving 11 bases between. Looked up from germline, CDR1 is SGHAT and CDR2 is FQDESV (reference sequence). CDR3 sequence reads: CASSLGPQGSYEQYV. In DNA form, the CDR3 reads TGTGCCAGCAGCTTAGGTCCCCAGGGTTCCTACGAGCAGTACGTC.

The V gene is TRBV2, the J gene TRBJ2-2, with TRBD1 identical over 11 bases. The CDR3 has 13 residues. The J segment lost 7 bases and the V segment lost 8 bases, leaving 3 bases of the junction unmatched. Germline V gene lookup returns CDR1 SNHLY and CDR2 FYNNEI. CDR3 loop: CASGQGASGELFF. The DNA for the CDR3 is TGTGCCAGCGGACAGGGGGCAAGCGGGGAGCTGTTTTTT.

The CDR3 region is CASSYSRQAGYGYTF. Written as DNA, the CDR3 is TGTGCCAGCAGTTACTCGAGGCAGGCGGGCTATGGCTACACCTTC. The V and J genes are TRBV6-6 and TRBJ1-2; D is unclear. The germline gives CDR1 MNHNY, CDR2 SVGAGI (reference sequence). V was trimmed by 0 bases and J by 4 bases, leaving 12 bases between them. The CDR3 is made up of 15 amino acids.